These 25 T cell receptor beta chains share one sample of origin, sequenced in a study of T cell repertoires in cytomegalovirus infection. A single record per CDR3 protein comes from TCRdb applying MiXCR to the reads. This sample has about 920,000 distinct CDR3 sequences, with 30% to 40% found just once. Their antigen targets remain unknown. Material: cultured CD8+ T cells from PBMCs, obtained from culture after CMV antigen stimulation. These receptors all stem from a human donor in good health (CMV status not recorded). Some clones in this sample may be carry-over from other donors' samples.

Of note for this clonotype: Since the CDR3 does not end with the conserved phenylalanine or tryptophan, this likely comes from a read error. The chain combines TRBV6-6 with TRBJ2-4; D remains ambiguous. CDR1 and CDR2 (germline): MNHNY, SVGAGI (reference sequence). The CDR3 loop spans 11 amino acids. The V end was cut by 1 base, the J end by 10 bases, with 5 bases between. CDR3 nucleotides: TGTGCCAGCAGTTACTACGGGATTCAGTACGTC. Translation: CASSYYGIQYV.

The chain joins TRBV6-5 to TRBJ1-2; TRBD1 aligns across 9 bases. Trimming removed 7 bases from V and 4 bases from J; junction bases left unmatched: 10. The length of the CDR3 is 15 residues. CDR1 is MNHEY, CDR2 SVGAGI, per germline. This CDR3 is CASIYRDREGYGYTF. For the CDR3, the DNA is TGTGCCAGCATCTACCGGGACAGGGAGGGCTATGGCTACACCTTC.

CDR3 protein: CASTPGGREAFF. The CDR3 nucleotides read TGTGCCAGCACCCCGGGGGGACGTGAAGCTTTCTTT. The chain recombines TRBV12-3 or TRBV12-4 with TRBJ1-1, with D possibly matching TRBD1 (5 bases). V shed 7 bases and J shed 7 bases, with 13 bases lying between them. The CDR3 runs 12 residues.

This chain connects TRBV2 to TRBJ2-4; 10 bases line up with TRBD2. The germline CDR1 and CDR2 sequences are SNHLY and FYNNEI. This CDR3 is built from 16 residues. The trim removed 4 bases at V and 0 bases at J, leaving 3 bases unmatched. This chain's CDR3 is CASSAGLAIAKNIQYF. The CDR3, as DNA: TGTGCCAGCAGTGCGGGACTAGCGATAGCCAAAAACATTCAGTACTTC.

In nucleotides, the CDR3 is TGTGCCAGCAACCGGGTTGGGGACCTAAATTCACCCCTCCACTTT. Its protein product is CASNRVGDLNSPLHF. V gene TRBV11-2 combines with J gene TRBJ1-6, with D possibly matching TRBD1 (5 bases). V was shortened by 7 bases and J by 7 bases, with 17 bases between the two germline ends. In germline, CDR1 is SGHAT, CDR2 FQNNGV. The CDR3 consists of 15 residues.

V usage is TRBV5-1 and J usage is TRBJ2-2; D is unclear. Deletions cut 1 base from V and 0 bases from J, with 7 bases between. The CDR3 sequence is 15 residues long. Germline V gives CDR1 SGHRS, CDR2 YFSETQ. The CDR3 nucleotides are TGCGCCAGCAGCTTGAGGCACCCGAACACCGGGGAGCTGTTTTTT. It encodes CASSLRHPNTGELFF.

This clonotype showed up just a few times. The chain links TRBV7-9 to TRBJ2-1, with D unresolved. Trimming shortened V by 8 bases and J by 13 bases, and 18 bases separated the two germline ends. The CDR3 totals 12 residues. Germline lookup yields CDR1 SEHNR and CDR2 FQNEAQ (reference sequence). CDR3 bases: TGTGCCAGCTTGGTGAGCTTGGACGGCCAGTTCTTC. Protein: CASLVSLDGQFF. Based on the CDR3 plus reference TRBV7-9 and TRBJ2-1, the full variable domain is DTGVSQNPRHKITKRGQNVTFRCDPISEHNRLYWYRQTLGQGPEFLTYFQNEAQLEKSRLLSDRFSAERPKGSFSTLEIQRTEQGDSAMYLCASLVSLDGQFFGPGTRLTVL.

The chain combines TRBV7-9 with TRBJ2-7; D ambiguous. Between the trimmed V and J ends, which lost 5 bases and 0 bases, there was a span of 8 bases. The CDR3 has 13 residues. Germline V gives CDR1 SEHNR, CDR2 FQNEAQ (reference sequence). The CDR3 nucleotides read TGTGCCAGCAGCCGGCCTACCTCCTACGAGCAGTACGTC. This translates into CASSRPTSYEQYV.

In its sample, this clonotype was seen a few times. The chain joins TRBV5-4 to TRBJ2-3; D unresolved. The CDR3 totals 12 residues. V was shortened by 5 bases and J by 6 bases, with 10 bases between the two germline ends. Per germline, CDR1 SGHNT and CDR2 YYREEE (reference sequence). The CDR3 protein is CASSIDEDTQYF. The CDR3 coding sequence is TGTGCCAGCAGTATCGACGAGGATACGCAGTATTTT.

At least ten counts were recorded for this clonotype. This chain links TRBV6-6 with TRBJ1-2; D perhaps matches TRBD1 (5 bases). The CDR3 totals 14 residues. The germline V gene has CDR1 MNHNY and CDR2 SVGAGI (reference sequence). The V and J ends lost 2 bases and 6 bases respectively, with 13 bases between them. CDR3 DNA: TGTGCCAGCAGTTACATACAGGATGGGGATGGCTACACCTTC. This encodes CASSYIQDGDGYTF.

The chain recombines TRBV6-1 with TRBJ1-6; no clear D. This CDR3 is built from 19 residues. Germline-derived CDR1 and CDR2 are MNHNS and SASEGT. Trimming shortened V by 5 bases and J by 4 bases, and 24 bases separated the two germline ends. CDR3 sequence (DNA): TGTGCCAGCAGTCCCCCCGAAGGGCTATATTCGGGTTATAATTCACCCCTCCACTTT. This codes for CASSPPEGLYSGYNSPLHF.

The chain employs TRBV12-3 or TRBV12-4 and TRBJ2-7, with no clear D. This CDR3 contains 13 residues. V dropped 4 bases and J dropped 2 bases, with 9 bases sitting between them. CDR3 sequence: CASSWIKPYEQYF. The CDR3 DNA follows: TGTGCCAGCAGTTGGATAAAGCCCTACGAGCAGTACTTC.

This clonotype was detected only a few times. This CDR3 is CASTPLPYEQYF. The CDR3 region has the DNA TGTGCCAGCACCCCACTCCCTTACGAGCAGTACTTC. This chain uses TRBV7-9 with TRBJ2-7; no clear D gene. Deletions cut 7 bases from V and 4 bases from J, with 11 bases between. The CDR3 is made up of 12 amino acids. CDR1 SEHNR and CDR2 FQNEAQ come from the germline V gene (reference sequence).

V is TRBV10-3 and J is TRBJ2-7; D gene ambiguous. The germline V gene has CDR1 ENHRY and CDR2 SYGVKD. Trimming cost V 1 base and J 5 bases, with 6 bases left between them. The length of the CDR3 is 12 residues. CDR3 bases: TGTGCCATCAGTGAGTTACCAGACGAGCAGTACTTC. It encodes CAISELPDEQYF.

The gene calls are TRBV14 and TRBJ2-7; perhaps D is TRBD1 or TRBD2 (5 bases each). V was trimmed by 1 base and J by 6 bases, leaving 16 bases between them. The CDR3 contains 15 residues. Looked up from germline, CDR1 is SGHDN and CDR2 is FVKESK. The CDR3 DNA follows: TGTGCCAGCAGCCAAGTCGGACTCAGACAGCCCGAGCAGTACTTC. Its protein product is CASSQVGLRQPEQYF.

The CDR3 coding sequence is TGTGCCAGCAGCTTGGGACATGGGGCTAACAATGAGCAGTTCTTC. This translates into CASSLGHGANNEQFF. V gene TRBV7-9 combines with J gene TRBJ2-1, with D possibly being TRBD1 (6 bases). The CDR3 runs 15 residues. The V end lost 3 bases, the J end lost 5 bases, and 14 bases lay between the germline ends. Germline lookup yields CDR1 SEHNR and CDR2 FQNEAQ (reference sequence). Looking up the rest from reference TRBV7-9 and TRBJ2-1 gives the full variable domain: DTGVSQNPRHKITKRGQNVTFRCDPISEHNRLYWYRQTLGQGPEFLTYFQNEAQLEKSRLLSDRFSAERPKGSFSTLEIQRTEQGDSAMYLCASSLGHGANNEQFFGPGTRLTVL.

The CDR3 DNA is TGTGCCAGCAGTAAGGACAGGAACACTGGAAACACCATATATTTT. Amino acids: CASSKDRNTGNTIYF. The chain joins TRBV12-3 or TRBV12-4 to TRBJ1-3, with 7 nucleotides matching TRBD1. The CDR3 length is 15 residues. J lost 2 bases, V lost 5 bases, and 6 bases had no gene match.

This clonotype was seen a handful of times. This rearrangement joins TRBV27 to TRBJ2-3; no clear D. V was pared by 8 bases and J by 6 bases, with 9 bases between. The CDR3 is 11 amino acids. In germline, CDR1 is MNHEY, CDR2 SMNVEV (reference sequence). The CDR3 sequence: CASALDDTQYF. The CDR3 DNA reads TGTGCCAGCGCTCTGGACGATACGCAGTATTTT.

The table lists this clonotype with many counts. The chain carries TRBV12-3 or TRBV12-4 and TRBJ1-2; 9 nucleotides align to TRBD1. The V gene end was trimmed by 5 bases and the J gene end by 6 bases; junction bases not matched to a gene: 13. The CDR3 length is 16 residues. CDR3 sequence: CASSILGTDRGHGYTF. As DNA, the CDR3 is TGTGCCAGCAGTATTCTGGGAACGGACAGGGGTCATGGCTACACCTTC.

Concerning this clonotype itself: This may be a read error: a much more frequent sequence differs by one nucleotide. This chain links TRBV7-6 with TRBJ1-1; D not resolved. V lost 8 bases and J 8 bases, leaving 24 bases between the germline ends. The V gene's germline CDR1 is SGHVS and CDR2 FNYEAQ. The CDR3 totals 15 residues. The CDR3 nucleotides read TGTGCCAGCGGCTCAGTGCAGCCTCTTGGCGTCGAAGCTTTCTTT. Translation: CASGSVQPLGVEAFF.

The J gene is TRBJ2-7, the V gene TRBV7-6; possibly TRBD2 for D (6 bases). CDR1 SGHVS and CDR2 FNYEAQ come from the germline V gene. Trimming stripped 4 bases from V and 2 bases from J, with 12 bases between. This CDR3 contains 14 residues. CDR3 protein: CASSSGVSPYEQYV. CDR3 nucleotides: TGTGCCAGCAGCTCGGGGGTGAGTCCCTACGAGCAGTACGTC.

In its sample, this clonotype was seen many times. This chain links TRBV7-6 with TRBJ1-4, with no clear D. CDR1 and CDR2 from the germline V gene are SGHVS and FNYEAQ. The V and J ends lost 0 bases and 6 bases respectively, with 8 bases between them. The CDR3 totals 14 residues. CDR3 coding DNA: TGTGCCAGCAGCTTAGCAATATTCGATGAAAAACTGTTTTTT. Its protein is CASSLAIFDEKLFF.

The rearrangement links TRBV6-6 to TRBJ1-2; D unclear. The CDR3 runs 16 residues. The germline V gene has CDR1 MNHNY and CDR2 SVGAGI (reference sequence). Trimming took off 7 bases at V and 5 bases at J, with 23 bases between the two ends. The CDR3 loop is CASTTRLEAATYGYTF. The CDR3 DNA reads TGTGCCAGCACTACTAGGTTGGAGGCGGCTACATATGGCTACACCTTC.

This clonotype was seen a few times. The chain is built from TRBV7-3 and TRBJ1-1; D unclear. V was clipped by 5 bases and J by 1 base, with 14 bases between them. The CDR3 extends over 15 amino acids. Germline V gives CDR1 SGHTA, CDR2 FQGTGA. CDR3 coding DNA: TGTGCCAGCAGCCTCTCGGGTGCAGGGAACACTGAAGCTTTCTTT. Residues: CASSLSGAGNTEAFF.

CDR3 amino acids: CASSISRVDTDTQYF. The CDR3 nucleotides are TGTGCCAGTAGTATCTCTCGAGTGGACACAGATACGCAGTATTTT. V is TRBV19 and J is TRBJ2-3; D is unresolved. Trimming left V 3 bases short and J 2 bases short, with 12 bases between. The CDR3 is made up of 15 amino acids. The V gene's germline CDR1 is LNHDA and CDR2 SQIVND (reference sequence).